These 17 T cell receptor beta chains were all obtained from the same sample, sequenced in a study of read filtering for tumor transcriptome and immune sequencing. Molecular barcoded adaptors covering alpha/delta and beta/gamma chains were used on approximately 440 ng RNA. MiXCR, applied by TCRdb to the reads, yields one record per CDR3 protein. This sample has about 39,000 distinct CDR3 sequences, with 14% found just once. The specimen sequenced was a population of CD138-negative cells sorted from bone marrow. These receptors were taken from a donor aged 40 or over with multiple myeloma.

This clonotype was found a few times. A much larger clone sits a single nucleotide away, making a read error possible. The rearrangement uses TRBV12-3 or TRBV12-4 and TRBJ1-1; 7 bases align to TRBD1. The CDR3 is 14 residues long. The CDR3 region is CASTIQGTNIEAFF. The CDR3 region has the DNA TGTGCCAGCACCATACAGGGGACTAACATTGAAGCTTTCTTT.

In its sample, this clonotype was seen a few times. This chain connects TRBV7-9 to TRBJ1-5; 9 nucleotides line up with TRBD1. CDR1 SEHNR and CDR2 FQNEAQ come from the germline V gene (reference sequence). The CDR3 extends over 15 amino acids. The trim removed 5 bases at V and 6 bases at J, leaving 8 bases unmatched. The CDR3 nucleotides are TGTGCCAGCAGCCTTGCCGGGACAGGGCGTCAGCCCCAGCATTTT. Residues: CASSLAGTGRQPQHF.

This clonotype was observed many times. The chain joins TRBV11-2 to TRBJ2-7; 9 bases are shared with TRBD2. Germline CDR1 and CDR2: SGHAT and FQNNGV. The CDR3 sequence is 14 residues long. The V segment lost 7 bases and the J segment 3 bases; nucleotides outside the gene matches: 7. In DNA, the CDR3 is TGTGCCAGCACCAAAAGGCGGGAGGGCTACGAGCAGTACTTC. Its translation: CASTKRREGYEQYF.

On this clonotype itself: One end of the junction fails to match germline, which may point to a read error. In DNA form, the CDR3 reads TGCAGTGCCCTCCGCGGGGGTCCCAATGAGCAGCTCTTC. Its translation is CSALRGGPNEQLF. V usage is TRBV20-1 and J usage is TRBJ2-1, with 7 bases lining up with TRBD2. CDR3 length equals 13 residues. The germline V gene has CDR1 DFQATT and CDR2 SNEGSKA (reference sequence).

This clonotype turned up a few times. The J gene is TRBJ2-1, the V gene TRBV2, with a possible D match to TRBD1 (5 bases). Germline V gene sequence: CDR1 SNHLY, CDR2 FYNNEI. The CDR3 extends over 11 amino acids. Between the trimmed V and J ends, which lost 6 bases and 13 bases, there was a span of 13 bases. This CDR3 reads CASRGPIDQFF. The CDR3 DNA sequence: TGTGCCAGCAGGGGGCCAATAGATCAGTTCTTC.

This clonotype showed up many times. The chain joins TRBV11-3 to TRBJ1-1; D unresolved. V lost 5 bases and J 1 base, leaving 11 bases between the germline ends. The CDR3 has 14 amino acids. Germline V gene sequence: CDR1 SGHNT, CDR2 YENEEA. Here the CDR3 reads CASSPGWANTEAFF. The CDR3 DNA reads as TGTGCCAGCAGCCCCGGGTGGGCGAACACTGAAGCTTTCTTT.

This clonotype appeared many times. This sequence joins TRBV7-2 and TRBJ2-7, with TRBD2 identical over 11 bases. V gave up 5 bases and J gave up 4 bases; unmatched junction bases: 7. CDR3 length: 15 residues. Germline V gene lookup returns CDR1 SGHTA and CDR2 FQGNSA. The CDR3 nucleotides read TGTGCCAGCAGCACAACTAGCGGGAGCGGGTACGAGCAGTACTTC. Amino acid sequence: CASSTTSGSGYEQYF.

This clonotype occurred many times. V is TRBV27 and J is TRBJ2-5; the match to TRBD2 covers 11 bases. The CDR3 length is 17 residues. CDR1 is MNHEY, CDR2 SMNVEV, per germline (reference sequence). The trim removed 7 bases at V and 4 bases at J, leaving 14 bases unmatched. CDR3 in DNA: TGTGCCAGCAAATTACTAGCGGGAGATATTAGTAGAGAGACCCAGTACTTC. Amino acid sequence: CASKLLAGDISRETQYF.

This clonotype was found many times. The J gene is TRBJ1-1, the V gene TRBV5-1; D not resolved. V was clipped by 0 bases and J by 5 bases, with 14 bases between them. From germline, CDR1 is SGHRS and CDR2 YFSETQ. This CDR3 has 15 amino acids. CDR3 sequence reads: CASSLEDPVGTEAFF. The CDR3 nucleotides read TGCGCCAGCAGCTTGGAAGACCCGGTGGGGACTGAAGCTTTCTTT.

This clonotype was detected many times. CDR3 sequence (DNA): TGTGCCAGCAGCTTAAGAGGGGGAAGGACTGAAGCTTTCTTT. It encodes CASSLRGGRTEAFF. The V call is TRBV7-3, the J call TRBJ1-1, with TRBD1 as a possible D gene (6 bases). The V gene's germline CDR1 is SGHTA and CDR2 FQGTGA. Trimming pared 1 base from V and 5 bases from J, leaving 11 bases between. There are 14 residues in the CDR3.

In this sample, this clonotype turned up many times. J is TRBJ2-3 and V is TRBV19, with TRBD1 as a possible D gene (6 bases). CDR3 length equals 13 residues. The V and J ends lost 8 bases and 6 bases respectively, with 15 bases between them. Germline V CDR1 and CDR2: LNHDA, SQIVND (reference sequence). CDR3 nucleotides: TGTGCCAGTCAGGGGTTATCAGCGGATACGCAGTATTTT. Translating it yields CASQGLSADTQYF.

This clonotype was recorded many times. The chain is built from TRBV11-2 and TRBJ1-3; the D gene is possibly TRBD1 (5 bases). Looked up from germline, CDR1 is SGHAT and CDR2 is FQNNGV. The CDR3 runs to 18 residues. The V end lost 2 bases, the J end lost 2 bases, and 19 bases lay between the germline ends. This CDR3 reads CASSLRGVVGGTGNTIYF. CDR3 DNA: TGTGCCAGCAGCTTAAGAGGCGTCGTGGGGGGTACTGGAAACACCATATATTTT.

A word on this clonotype: A much bigger clone sits one base away, suggesting this may be a read error. J is TRBJ2-7 and V is TRBV11-2, with a tentative D call TRBD2 (5 bases). The CDR3 runs 14 residues. Germline lookup yields CDR1 SGHAT and CDR2 FQNNGV. Between the trimmed V and J ends, which lost 8 bases and 1 base, there was a span of 15 bases. DNA for the CDR3: TGTGCCAGCGCTAGGGAGTCTTCATCCTACGAGCAGTACTTC. Translating gives CASARESSSYEQYF.

The chain recombines TRBV20-1 with TRBJ2-1, with a possible D match to TRBD2 (6 bases). The CDR3 loop spans 13 amino acids. Trimming took off 3 bases at V and 8 bases at J, with 14 bases between the two ends. From germline, CDR1 is DFQATT and CDR2 SNEGSKA (reference sequence). CDR3 protein: CSASGPGRYEQFF. In DNA, the CDR3 is TGCAGTGCTAGCGGGCCGGGGAGGTATGAGCAGTTCTTC.

This chain links TRBV3-1 with TRBJ2-6; D remains unclear. CDR3 length: 16 residues. Germline values: CDR1 LGHDT, CDR2 YNNKEL (reference sequence). Trimming left V 0 bases short and J 1 base short, with 7 bases between. The CDR3 spells CASSQDARSGANVLTF. CDR3 nucleotide sequence: TGTGCCAGCAGCCAAGATGCCAGGTCTGGGGCCAACGTCCTGACTTTC.

This clonotype appeared many times. The rearrangement joins TRBV6-6 to TRBJ1-4; D gene uncertain. The germline V and J ends were trimmed by 7 bases and 8 bases, with 11 bases remaining between them. The CDR3 covers 12 residues. Per the germline V gene, CDR1 is MNHNY and CDR2 is SVGAGI (reference sequence). CDR3 sequence: CASKQKGEKLFF. The CDR3 DNA is TGTGCCAGCAAACAGAAAGGGGAAAAACTGTTTTTT.

On this clonotype itself: A far larger clone differs by one base, so this is likely a read error. The chain employs TRBV7-9 and TRBJ2-1; D not resolved. The CDR3 spans 15 residues. Germline lookup yields CDR1 SEHNR and CDR2 FQNEAQ (reference sequence). The DNA for the CDR3 is TGTGCCGGCAGCTTCGACGGTCTAACCTACAATGAGCAGTTCTTC. The encoded protein is CAGSFDGLTYNEQFF.